This T cell receptor (beta chain) emerged from a study of T cell responses to AZD1222 COVID-19 vaccine. Study-level points and caveats: Females outnumbered males among donors, who were mostly white British; clonal diversity was possibly underestimated. Following two doses of AZD1222, Spike-specific TCR breadth and depth rose. Only a handful of AZD1222 recipients, several in all, had baseline seropositivity. With dominance at 160-218 and 743-854, vaccine-associated CD4 TCRs spanned spike.

Produced via immunoSEQ multiplex PCR; TCRdb's table is partial and in-frame only. The sample holds approximately 80,000 clones; approximately 85% are singletons and the top ten take about 3.4%. To note about this clone: Its antigen is currently unknown.

This CDR3 has 14 residues. The V gene lost 0 bases and the J gene lost 8 bases, with 13 bases spanning the gap. The germline V gene encodes CDR1 SGHDN and CDR2 FVKESK. The rearrangement uses TRBV14 and TRBJ1-2; maybe TRBD1 (5 bases). The sample consisted of peripheral blood, taken 28 days after the second AZD1222 dose. The receptor's source is an adult who received the AZD1222 COVID-19 vaccine. The CDR3 loop reads CASSQDLGTGGYTF. CDR3 sequence (DNA): TGTGCCAGCAGCCAAGATCTTGGCACAGGCGGCTACACCTTC.